This T cell receptor (beta chain) was sequenced during a study of T cells in localized non-small cell lung cancer. Only a few counts were recorded for this clone. Its antigen is unidentified. Study-level results: Longer survival (overall) was linked to higher T cell density in blood. When the top 100 tumor clones were examined, a median approximately 60 of them also appeared in the adjacent lung, which was paired and uninvolved. Adjacent uninvolved lung tissue had the highest T cell clonality, exceeding tumor.

The V gene lost 5 bases and the J gene lost 5 bases, with 18 bases spanning the gap. The CDR3 totals 15 residues. The data were produced by immunoSEQ multiplex PCR, yet TCRdb's version contains in-frame clones alone and is incomplete. Seen here are roughly 2,500 clones, 30% to 35% observed once, and the top ten hold 18%. Sequencing used lung tumor tissue, obtained before any cancer treatment. The V call is TRBV7-1, the J call TRBJ2-5, with D perhaps matching TRBD1 or TRBD2 (7 bases each). TRBV7-1 is labeled an ORF, and its function is uncertain. This TCR was sampled from a female donor older than 55 with stage II squamous cell lung carcinoma. CDR3 amino acids: CASSHSTGRGETQYF. The DNA of the CDR3 is TGTGCCAGCAGCCACTCGACAGGGAGGGGTGAGACCCAGTACTTC.